The 30 T cell receptor beta chains given below trace back to one sample, sequenced in a study of blood T cell repertoires in COVID-19. Here immunoSEQ multiplex PCR was the method, and the copy in TCRdb shows in-frame clones only, minus some. The sample gives 200,000 or so clones, roughly 84% of which show up once; 5.1% is in the top ten. The sample taken for sequencing was peripheral blood. These receptor sequences come from a woman aged 55-70 years who had recovered from COVID-19.

The chain employs TRBV11-3 and TRBJ1-1, with D possibly TRBD1 on 5 matching bases. Between the trimmed V and J ends, which lost 3 bases and 3 bases, there was a span of 8 bases. Germline CDR1 SGHNT, CDR2 YENEEA. The CDR3 is 13 residues long. CDR3 DNA sequence: TGTGCCAGCAGCTTGGGGGAGGACACTGAAGCTTTCTTT. Its protein is CASSLGEDTEAFF.

The chain uses TRBV5-1 and TRBJ2-7; 9 nucleotides align to TRBD1. V dropped 3 bases and J dropped 3; count of bases not matched to a gene: 4. The CDR3 is made up of 14 amino acids. Germline-derived CDR1 and CDR2 are SGHRS and YFSETQ. The CDR3 spells CASSSPGQGYEQYF. The CDR3, as DNA: TGCGCCAGCAGCTCACCGGGACAGGGCTACGAGCAGTACTTC.

V is TRBV19 and J is TRBJ1-2; D gene ambiguous. V was clipped by 6 bases and J by 8 bases, with 10 bases between them. Germline V gene lookup returns CDR1 LNHDA and CDR2 SQIVND (reference sequence). The CDR3 loop spans 11 amino acids. The CDR3 bases are TGTGCCAGTAGGTATCATGGCGGCTACACCTTC. It encodes CASRYHGGYTF.

V gene TRBV9 combines with J gene TRBJ1-1; tentative D call: TRBD1 (5 bases). The CDR3 extends over 12 amino acids. V lost 4 bases, J lost 4 bases, and 8 bases lay in between. Germline V gene data show CDR1 as SGDLS and CDR2 as YYNGEE. This chain's CDR3 is CASSPGFTEAFF. As DNA, the CDR3 is TGTGCCAGCAGCCCAGGGTTCACTGAAGCTTTCTTT.

This sequence joins TRBV27 and TRBJ2-3, with a tentative D call TRBD1 (5 bases). Germline loops: CDR1 MNHEY, CDR2 SMNVEV (reference sequence). The CDR3 loop spans 13 amino acids. Deletions cut 5 bases from V and 7 bases from J, with 13 bases between. Here the CDR3 reads CASSRQGLHTQYF. DNA for the CDR3: TGTGCCAGCAGTAGGCAGGGTTTACATACGCAGTATTTT.

This clone has a single count. The rearrangement joins TRBV25-1 to TRBJ2-7; TRBD2 matches at 8 bases. The V and J ends lost 4 bases and 4 bases, in that order; junction bases with no gene match: 12. From germline, CDR1 is MGHDK and CDR2 SYGVNS. This CDR3 contains 16 residues. This CDR3 is CASSARPGGGQYEQYF. DNA for the CDR3: TGTGCCAGCAGTGCCCGCCCCGGCGGGGGGCAATACGAGCAGTACTTC.

This chain joins TRBV6-2 or TRBV6-3 and TRBJ2-1; D perhaps matches TRBD1 (5 bases). Trimming stripped 0 bases from V and 4 bases from J, with 13 bases between. Germline V gives CDR1 MNHEY, CDR2 SVGEGT. This CDR3 is 16 amino acids long. The CDR3 DNA is TGTGCCAGCAGTTACTCGGCAGGGAATCCTTACAATGAGCAGTTCTTC. Translation gives CASSYSAGNPYNEQFF.

This CDR3 reads CAWSVASVRYF. The DNA of the CDR3 is TGTGCCTGGAGTGTAGCCAGCGTTAGGTACTTC. The chain employs TRBV30 and TRBJ2-7; no firm D call. Germline-derived CDR1 and CDR2 are GTSNPN and SVGIG (reference sequence). CDR3 length: 11 amino acids. The germline V and J ends were trimmed by 0 bases and 12 bases, with 12 bases remaining between them. The full variable domain, completed using reference TRBV30 and TRBJ2-7, is SQTIHQWPATLVQPVGSPLSLECTVEGTSNPNLYWYRQAAGRGLQLLFYSVGIGQISSEVPQNLSASRPQDRQFILSSKKLLLSDSGFYLCAWSVASVRYFGPGTRLTVT.

This chain connects TRBV29-1 to TRBJ2-5, with TRBD1 matching over 8 bases. Germline V gives CDR1 SQVTM, CDR2 ANQGSEA. CDR3 length: 14 amino acids. V lost 4 bases, J lost 4 bases, and 8 bases stayed unmatched. The CDR3 region is CSVAGPGGLETQYF. The CDR3 DNA follows: TGCAGCGTTGCTGGGCCAGGGGGCTTAGAGACCCAGTACTTC.

This clone appeared once. The J gene is TRBJ1-1, the V gene TRBV11-1, with TRBD1 matching over 10 bases. J was trimmed by 4 bases and V by 5 bases; bases with no gene match: 10. Germline CDR1 is SGHAT and CDR2 is FQDESV (reference sequence). The CDR3 runs 16 residues. In DNA form, the CDR3 reads TGTGCCAGCAGCACCTGGGGACAGGGGTTTAGCACTGAAGCTTTCTTT. This sequence encodes CASSTWGQGFSTEAFF.

The V call is TRBV12-5, the J call TRBJ1-2, with 7 bases that match TRBD1. CDR1 is LGHNT and CDR2 is FRNRAP in the germline V gene. After removal of 4 bases from V and 7 bases from J, the junction contained 9 bases not matched to a gene. This CDR3 has 14 residues. The CDR3 is CASGSRQGRGGYTF. The CDR3 coding sequence is TGTGCTAGTGGTTCTCGACAGGGACGGGGTGGCTACACCTTC.

The chain combines TRBV5-5 with TRBJ1-2; maybe TRBD1 (5 bases). Germline values: CDR1 SGHKS, CDR2 YYEKEE (reference sequence). Trimming took 1 base from V and 3 from J, leaving 13 bases between them. The CDR3 has 15 residues. Here the CDR3 reads CASSLNRNRYYGYTF. For the CDR3, the DNA is TGTGCCAGCAGCTTGAACAGGAATAGATACTATGGCTACACCTTC.

The chain recombines TRBV7-3 with TRBJ2-3; 10 bases match TRBD2. Trimming at V came to 0 bases and at J to 5 bases, leaving 2 bases not matched to a gene. The CDR3 contains 15 residues. Per germline, CDR1 SGHTA and CDR2 FQGTGA. The CDR3 region is CASSLTLAGLDTQYF. CDR3 coding DNA: TGTGCCAGCAGCTTAACACTAGCGGGGCTAGATACGCAGTATTTT.

V and J are TRBV30 and TRBJ1-4; TRBD1 aligns across 8 bases. The length of the CDR3 is 15 residues. Germline loops: CDR1 GTSNPN, CDR2 SVGIG (reference sequence). The V segment lost 3 bases and the J segment 4 bases; nucleotides outside the gene matches: 7. The chain's CDR3 is CAWSLDRGINEKLFF. The CDR3 bases are TGTGCCTGGAGCCTTGACAGGGGTATTAATGAAAAACTGTTTTTT.

In its sample, this clone was seen once. The gene calls are TRBV5-4 and TRBJ2-7; possibly TRBD2 for D (6 bases). This CDR3 is 13 amino acids long. The V gene's germline CDR1 is SGHNT and CDR2 YYREEE (reference sequence). Trimming stripped 4 bases from V and 5 bases from J, with 13 bases between. The CDR3 sequence is CASSQAGRHEQYF. CDR3 sequence (DNA): TGTGCCAGCAGCCAAGCTGGGAGGCACGAGCAGTACTTC.

The gene calls are TRBV2 and TRBJ1-6, with a weak D call TRBD1 (6 bases). V shed 2 bases and J shed 18 bases, with 11 bases lying between them. Per the germline V gene, CDR1 is SNHLY and CDR2 is FYNNEI. This CDR3 comprises 11 residues. The CDR3 DNA follows: TGTGCCAGCAGTGAATGGGGGCCGAGCCACTTT. Translation: CASSEWGPSHF.

The chain carries TRBV7-2 and TRBJ1-4, with 10 bases matching TRBD1. V shed 4 bases and J 8 bases; nucleotides not matched to a gene: 4. The CDR3 covers 14 residues. CDR1 is SGHTA and CDR2 is FQGNSA in the germline V gene. This CDR3 is CASSSDRGGEKLFF. For the CDR3, the DNA is TGTGCCAGCAGCTCGGACAGGGGGGGCGAAAAACTGTTTTTT.

This rearrangement joins TRBV10-1 to TRBJ2-1, with no clear D. The germline V gene has CDR1 WNHNN and CDR2 SYGVQD (reference sequence). With 3 bases removed from V and 2 bases from J, the gap between germline ends came to 5 bases. CDR3 size: 13 residues. The DNA of the CDR3 is TGCGCCAGCAGTGAACATACCTACAATGAGCAGTTCTTC. It codes for CASSEHTYNEQFF.

The chain combines TRBV11-2 with TRBJ2-3; TRBD2 matches 12 bases. Germline CDR1 reads SGHAT; CDR2 reads FQNNGV. The junction had 5 bases not matched to a gene; V was cut back by 4 bases and J by 6 bases. CDR3 size: 15 residues. The CDR3 reads CASSSLAGGPDTQYF. The CDR3 DNA reads as TGTGCCAGCAGCTCCCTAGCGGGGGGGCCGGATACGCAGTATTTT. Drawing the rest from reference TRBV11-2 and TRBJ2-3, the complete variable domain is EAGVAQSPRYKIIEKRQSVAFWCNPISGHATLYWYQQILGQGPKLLIQFQNNGVVDDSQLPKDRFSAERLKGVDSTLKIQPAKLEDSAVYLCASSSLAGGPDTQYFGPGTRLTVL.

This clone was counted once. J is TRBJ1-1 and V is TRBV19, with TRBD1 identical over 8 bases. The trim removed 7 bases at V and 0 bases at J, leaving 4 bases unmatched. The length of the CDR3 is 14 residues. The germline CDR1 and CDR2 sequences are LNHDA and SQIVND (reference sequence). Here the CDR3 DNA reads TGTGCCAGTACCAAGGGACAGGTGAACACTGAAGCTTTCTTT. It encodes CASTKGQVNTEAFF.

V and J are TRBV5-1 and TRBJ2-1; TRBD1 agrees at 10 bases. Germline CDR1 SGHRS, CDR2 YFSETQ. Trimming at V came to 0 bases and at J to 7 bases, leaving 4 bases not matched to a gene. This CDR3 spans 15 amino acids. The CDR3 nucleotides are TGCGCCAGCAGCTTGGTTGACAGGGGGCGAAATGAGCAGTTCTTC. As protein: CASSLVDRGRNEQFF.

The CDR3 nucleotides are TGTGCCAGCAGCGCTGACAGGGACCACGAGCAGTACTTC. Translated, it gives CASSADRDHEQYF. This rearrangement joins TRBV11-3 to TRBJ2-7; 7 nucleotides align to TRBD1. The germline V gene encodes CDR1 SGHNT and CDR2 YENEEA. Losses at the gene ends were 5 bases for V and 5 bases for J; bases not matched to a gene: 6. The CDR3 is made up of 13 amino acids.

V and J are TRBV7-8 and TRBJ1-5; TRBD1 aligns across 7 bases. Germline CDR1 and CDR2: SGHVS and FQNEAQ. The length of the CDR3 is 15 residues. With V trimmed by 0 bases and J by 1 base, 0 bases remained unmatched. The CDR3 loop is CASSLAGGSNQPQHF. CDR3 DNA: TGTGCCAGCAGCTTAGCAGGGGGCAGCAATCAGCCCCAGCATTTT. The full variable domain, its missing parts supplied by reference TRBV7-8 and TRBJ1-5, is GAGVSQSPRYKVAKRGQDVALRCDPISGHVSLFWYQQALGQGPEFLTYFQNEAQLDKSGLPSDRFFAERPEGSVSTLKIQRTQQEDSAVYLCASSLAGGSNQPQHFGDGTRLSIL.

V gene TRBV6-1 combines with J gene TRBJ1-4; a weak D match, TRBD1 (6 bases). The CDR3 is 14 residues long. CDR1 MNHNS and CDR2 SASEGT come from the germline V gene. Trimming cost V 6 bases and J 9 bases, with 17 bases left between them. DNA for the CDR3: TGTGCCAGCAGAGAGGACAGTTCAGATCAAAAACTGTTTTTT. Its translation is CASREDSSDQKLFF.

The rearrangement joins TRBV7-2 to TRBJ1-1; D remains unclear. CDR3 length: 15 amino acids. Trimming removed 0 bases at V and 0 bases at J, with 8 bases between. Germline V gene data show CDR1 as SGHTA and CDR2 as FQGNSA. CDR3 DNA: TGTGCCAGCAGCTTAGCGCTACAGCTGAACACTGAAGCTTTCTTT. The encoded protein is CASSLALQLNTEAFF.

V is TRBV7-6 and J is TRBJ1-6, with a possible D match to TRBD1 (6 bases). V gave up 5 bases and J gave up 8 bases, with 22 bases separating them. Germline CDR1 SGHVS, CDR2 FNYEAQ. This CDR3 has 17 residues. The CDR3 nucleotides read TGTGCCAGCAGCCTAGGCCCACCGGGACATGAAGATTCACCCCTCCACTTT. Its translation is CASSLGPPGHEDSPLHF.

The rearrangement links TRBV18 to TRBJ2-5; no clear D gene. This CDR3 has 13 residues. Germline-derived CDR1 and CDR2 are KGHSH and LQKENI. V dropped 6 bases and J dropped 1 base, with 9 bases sitting between them. The CDR3 DNA is TGTGCCAGCTCGTACAGTAGCCAAGAGACCCAGTACTTC. It specifies CASSYSSQETQYF.

The chain uses TRBV7-3 and TRBJ2-2, with a possible D match to TRBD1 (6 bases). V was shortened by 2 bases and J by 0 bases, with 7 bases between the two germline ends. The CDR3 spans 15 residues. Germline CDR1 is SGHTA and CDR2 is FQGTGA. CDR3 region: CASSLGGSNTGELFF. In DNA form, the CDR3 reads TGTGCCAGCAGCTTAGGGGGCTCGAACACCGGGGAGCTGTTTTTT.

This clone was observed a handful of times. The chain recombines TRBV30 with TRBJ2-3, with TRBD2 matching 10 bases. CDR1 is GTSNPN, CDR2 SVGIG, per germline (reference sequence). After removal of 3 bases from V and 2 bases from J, the junction contained 5 bases not matched to a gene. The CDR3 consists of 15 residues. The CDR3, as DNA: TGTGCCTGGAGCCGTAGCGGGGGGCTCACAGATACGCAGTATTTT. This encodes CAWSRSGGLTDTQYF.

V gene TRBV5-1 combines with J gene TRBJ1-1, with D uncertain. The CDR3 length is 13 residues. V gave up 0 bases and J gave up 8 bases, with 11 bases separating them. CDR1 is SGHRS and CDR2 is YFSETQ in the germline V gene. The CDR3 here is CASSLGGLPEAFF. In DNA, the CDR3 is TGCGCCAGCAGCTTGGGAGGCTTACCCGAAGCTTTCTTT.